These T cell receptor beta chains were read from a single sample in a study of blood T cells in healthy people across ages. TCRdb reprocessed the 5' RACE reads with MiXCR, giving one entry per CDR3 protein. This repertoire shows around 1,800,000 distinct CDR3 sequences, about two fifths found once; its top ten account for roughly 23%. The material sequenced was blood. The receptors here all came from a human donor in good health. CDR3s include the opening cysteine and the closing phenylalanine or tryptophan. Each record gives: D gene, V gene, clone size, J gene, CDR3 protein, CDR3 DNA. D genes are given only for firm matches. Part of the rows lack a size; the others show once, few, many or a class for expanded clones.

TRBD1	TRBV29-1	-	TRBJ1-2	CSGRQGYGYTF	TGCAGCGGCAGACAGGGCTATGGCTACACCTTC
-	TRBV6-6	-	TRBJ1-2	CATGFYGYTF	TGTGCTACCGGTTTTTATGGCTACACCTTC
-	TRBV2	-	TRBJ1-5	CASSEQGTINQPQHF	TGTGCCAGCAGTGAACAGGGTACCATCAATCAGCCCCAGCATTTT
TRBD1	TRBV28	once	TRBJ1-1	CATGTGVTEAFF	TGTGCCACCGGGACAGGGGTTACTGAAGCTTTCTTT
-	TRBV5-1	few	TRBJ2-5	CASSLGGALQETQYF	TGTGCCAGCAGCTTGGGGGGGGCGCTCCAAGAGACCCAGTACTTC
TRBD1	TRBV5-5	many	TRBJ1-5	CASSWTGAQPQHF	TGTGCCAGCAGCTGGACAGGGGCTCAGCCCCAGCATTTT
TRBD1	TRBV27	-	TRBJ2-6	CASSFISGGSGANVLTF	TGTGCCAGCAGTTTCATATCAGGGGGCTCTGGGGCCAACGTCCTGACTTTC
TRBD1	TRBV29-1	-	TRBJ1-4	CSVEWTGDEKLFF	TGCAGCGTTGAATGGACAGGGGATGAAAAACTGTTTTTT
-	TRBV24-1	few	TRBJ2-5	CATSDLNRGQETQYF	TGTGCCACCAGTGATTTAAATCGGGGTCAAGAGACCCAGTACTTC
TRBD1	TRBV4-1	-	TRBJ2-2	CASSPGTGSYTGELFF	TGCGCCAGCAGCCCAGGGACAGGGAGTTACACCGGGGAGCTGTTTTTT
-	TRBV12-3/TRBV12-4	-	TRBJ2-3	CASSPTGQTDTQYF	TGTGCCAGCAGCCCTACAGGGCAGACAGATACGCAGTATTTT
TRBD1	TRBV7-9	-	TRBJ1-2	CASSLNRGQGYTF	TGTGCCAGCAGCTTAAACAGGGGTCAGGGCTACACCTTC
-	TRBV10-3	many	TRBJ2-7	CAISGGLQGLNGEQYF	TGTGCCATCAGTGGGGGCCTACAGGGTCTGAATGGCGAGCAGTACTTC
TRBD1	TRBV28	-	TRBJ2-1	CASSSSGTANNEQFF	TGTGCCAGCAGTTCATCCGGGACAGCTAACAATGAGCAGTTCTTC
-	TRBV4-3	few	TRBJ2-1	CASSQEMRGPSSYNEQFF	TGCGCCAGCAGCCAAGAAATGCGGGGACCGAGCTCCTACAATGAGCAGTTCTTC
-	TRBV20-1	many	TRBJ2-7	CSALTGGSYEQYF	TGCAGTGCCCTCACAGGAGGCTCCTACGAGCAGTACTTC
-	TRBV4-1	-	TRBJ1-1	CASSLLPAYSRGYEAFF	TGCGCCAGCAGCCTGCTCCCGGCCTACTCCAGAGGCTATGAAGCTTTCTTT
-	TRBV10-3	-	TRBJ1-1	CAIKQRILNTEAFF	TGTGCCATCAAACAGCGGATATTGAACACTGAAGCTTTCTTT
-	TRBV29-1	few	TRBJ2-3	CSVEDRLGFGGRRSSTDTQYF	TGCAGCGTTGAAGACCGCCTTGGGTTCGGAGGACGGAGGTCTAGCACAGATACGCAGTATTTT
-	TRBV6-5	few	TRBJ1-2	CASSQSRVNYGYTF	TGTGCCAGCAGCCAATCCCGGGTTAACTATGGCTACACCTTC
TRBD2	TRBV4-1	few	TRBJ2-5	CASSQEPSSGGYGETQYF	TGCGCCAGCAGCCAAGAGCCCTCTAGCGGGGGATATGGGGAGACCCAGTACTTC
-	TRBV7-3	-	TRBJ2-3	CASSSRTDSTDTQYF	TGTGCCAGCAGCTCGCGGACGGATAGCACAGATACGCAGTATTTT
-	TRBV5-1	-	TRBJ1-2	CASSLVSPGNNYGYTF	TGCGCCAGCAGCTTGGTCTCACCGGGGAACAACTATGGCTACACCTTC
-	TRBV7-2	-	TRBJ2-3	CASSSDPVVTDTQYF	TGTGCCAGCAGCTCAGACCCGGTAGTCACAGATACGCAGTATTTT
-	TRBV7-8	-	TRBJ1-5	CASSQEGQYSNQPQHF	TGTGCCAGCAGCCAGGAGGGTCAGTATAGCAATCAGCCCCAGCATTTT
-	TRBV11-2	many	TRBJ2-7	CASSLGLAVYEQYF	TGTGCCAGCAGCTTAGGGTTAGCGGTCTACGAGCAGTACTTC
-	TRBV4-3	-	TRBJ2-3	CASSQDSGHSLTDTQYF	TGCGCCAGCAGCCAAGATTCGGGACACTCTCTCACAGATACACAGTATTTT
TRBD2	TRBV5-1	-	TRBJ2-3	CASSSDPLAGGPTDTQYF	TGCGCCAGCAGCTCAGACCCCTTAGCGGGGGGTCCCACAGATACGCAGTATTTT
-	TRBV6-2/TRBV6-3	few	TRBJ2-1	CASSYLAGSYNEQFF	TGTGCCAGCAGTTACCTGGCGGGATCCTACAATGAGCAGTTCTTC
-	TRBV29-1	few	TRBJ1-2	CSVGLPGYTF	TGCAGCGTGGGACTCCCCGGCTACACCTTC
TRBD2	TRBV3-1	-	TRBJ2-7	CASSRTRTSGVYEQYF	TGTGCCAGCAGTCGGACCAGGACTAGCGGGGTGTACGAGCAGTACTTC
-	TRBV11-2	few	TRBJ1-4	CASSLAGRGEKLFF	TGTGCCAGCAGCTTGGCAGGGCGCGGTGAAAAACTGTTTTTT